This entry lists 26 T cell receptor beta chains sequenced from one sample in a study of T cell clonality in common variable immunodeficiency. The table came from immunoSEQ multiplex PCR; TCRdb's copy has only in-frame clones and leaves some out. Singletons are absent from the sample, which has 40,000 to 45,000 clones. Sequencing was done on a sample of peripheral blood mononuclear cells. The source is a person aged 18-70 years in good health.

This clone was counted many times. CDR3 region: CASSAGRGLAKNIQYF. CDR3 DNA (partial): TGTGCCAGCAGCGCCGGCAGGGGGTTAGCCAAAAACATT. The rearrangement links TRBV2 to TRBJ2-4, with 7 bases matching TRBD1. The read is 3 residues too short to cover the CDR3 end, so that end is filled in from the germline J gene. Germline V gene sequence: CDR1 SNHLY, CDR2 FYNNEI. Germline trimming cut 6 bases from V and 0 bases from J; bases unmatched to any gene: 8. The CDR3 is 16 residues long.

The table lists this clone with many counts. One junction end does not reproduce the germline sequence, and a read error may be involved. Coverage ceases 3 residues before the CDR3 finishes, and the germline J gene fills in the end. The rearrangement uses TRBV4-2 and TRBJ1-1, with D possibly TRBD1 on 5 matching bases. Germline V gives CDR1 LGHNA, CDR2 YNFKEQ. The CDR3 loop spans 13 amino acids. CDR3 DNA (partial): TGCGCCAGCAGCCAAGATTGGACAACTGAA. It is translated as CASSQDWTTE. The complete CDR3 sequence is CASSQDWTTEAFF.

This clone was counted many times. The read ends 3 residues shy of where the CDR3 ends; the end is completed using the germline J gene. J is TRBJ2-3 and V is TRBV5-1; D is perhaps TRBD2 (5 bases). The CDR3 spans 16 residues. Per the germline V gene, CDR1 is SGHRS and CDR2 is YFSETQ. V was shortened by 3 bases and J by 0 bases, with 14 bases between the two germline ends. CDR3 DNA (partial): TGCGCCAGCAGCTCCCTCTGGACTGATAGCACAGATACG. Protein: CASSSLWTDSTDT. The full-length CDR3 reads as CASSSLWTDSTDTQYF.

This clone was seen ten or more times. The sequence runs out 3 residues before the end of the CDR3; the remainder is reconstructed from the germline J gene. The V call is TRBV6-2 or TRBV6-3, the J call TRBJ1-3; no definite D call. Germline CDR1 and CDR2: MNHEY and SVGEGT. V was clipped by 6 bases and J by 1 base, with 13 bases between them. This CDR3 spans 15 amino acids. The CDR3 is CASSPWAPSGNTIYF. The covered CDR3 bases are TGTGCCAGCAGCCCCTGGGCTCCTTCTGGAAACACC.

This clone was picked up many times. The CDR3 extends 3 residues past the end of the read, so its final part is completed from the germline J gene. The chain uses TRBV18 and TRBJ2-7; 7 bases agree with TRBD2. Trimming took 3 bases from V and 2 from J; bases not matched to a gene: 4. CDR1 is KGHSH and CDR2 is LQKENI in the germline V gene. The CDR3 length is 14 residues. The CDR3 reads CASSPSAGAYEQYF. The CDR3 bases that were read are TGTGCCAGCTCACCTTCCGCGGGGGCCTACGAG.

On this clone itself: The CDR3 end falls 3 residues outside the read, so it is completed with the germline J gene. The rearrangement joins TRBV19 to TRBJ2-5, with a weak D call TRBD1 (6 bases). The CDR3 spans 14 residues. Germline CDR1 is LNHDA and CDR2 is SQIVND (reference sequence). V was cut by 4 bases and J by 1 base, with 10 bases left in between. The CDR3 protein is CASSTRQAQETQYF. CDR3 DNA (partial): TGTGCCAGTAGTACCCGACAGGCCCAAGAGACC. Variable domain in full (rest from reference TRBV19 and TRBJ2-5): DGGITQSPKYLFRKEGQNVTLSCEQNLNHDAMYWYRQDPGQGLRLIYYSQIVNDFQKGDIAEGYSVSREKKESFPLTVTSAQKNPTAFYLCASSTRQAQETQYFGPGTRLLVL.

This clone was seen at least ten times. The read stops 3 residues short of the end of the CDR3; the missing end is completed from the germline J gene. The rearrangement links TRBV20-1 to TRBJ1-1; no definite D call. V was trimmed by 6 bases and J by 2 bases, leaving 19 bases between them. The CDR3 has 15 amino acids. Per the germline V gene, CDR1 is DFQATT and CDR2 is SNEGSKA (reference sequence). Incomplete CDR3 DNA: TGCAGTGCCCGGGGTAAAGCGGATTCTAACACTGAA. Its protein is CSARGKADSNTE. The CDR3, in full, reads CSARGKADSNTEAFF.

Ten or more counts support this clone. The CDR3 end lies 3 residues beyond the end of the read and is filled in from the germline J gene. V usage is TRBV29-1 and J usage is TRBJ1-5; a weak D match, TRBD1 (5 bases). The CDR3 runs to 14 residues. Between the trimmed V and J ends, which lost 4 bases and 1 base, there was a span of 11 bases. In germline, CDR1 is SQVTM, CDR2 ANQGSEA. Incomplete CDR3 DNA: TGCAGCGTTGCCGACAGCGCAAGCAATCAGCCC. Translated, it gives CSVADSASNQP. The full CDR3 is CSVADSASNQPQHF. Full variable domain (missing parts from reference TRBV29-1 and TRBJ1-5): SAVISQKPSRDICQRGTSLTIQCQVDSQVTMMFWYRQQPGQSLTLIATANQGSEATYESGFVIDKFPISRPNLTFSTLTVSNMSPEDSSIYLCSVADSASNQPQHFGDGTRLSIL.

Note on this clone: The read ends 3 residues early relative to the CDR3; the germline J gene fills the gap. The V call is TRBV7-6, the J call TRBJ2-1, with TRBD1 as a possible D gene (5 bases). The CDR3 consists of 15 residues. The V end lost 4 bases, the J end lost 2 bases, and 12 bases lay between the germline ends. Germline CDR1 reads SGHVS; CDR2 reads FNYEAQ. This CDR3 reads CASSSRWGAYNEQFF. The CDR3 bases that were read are TGTGCCAGCAGCTCACGCTGGGGCGCCTACAATGAG. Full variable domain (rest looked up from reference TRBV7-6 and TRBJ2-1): GAGVSQSPRYKVTKRGQDVALRCDPISGHVSLYWYRQALGQGPEFLTYFNYEAQQDKSGLPNDRFSAERPEGSISTLTIQRTEQRDSAMYRCASSSRWGAYNEQFFGPGTRLTVL.

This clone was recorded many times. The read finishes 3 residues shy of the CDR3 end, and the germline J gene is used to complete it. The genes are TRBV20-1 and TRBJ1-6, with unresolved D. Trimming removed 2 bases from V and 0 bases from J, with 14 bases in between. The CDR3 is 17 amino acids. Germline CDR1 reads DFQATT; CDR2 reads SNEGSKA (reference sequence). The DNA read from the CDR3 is TGCAGTGCTAGACCCGGTCGATCGGGCTCCTATAATTCACCC. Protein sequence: CSARPGRSGSYNSP. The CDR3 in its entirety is CSARPGRSGSYNSPLHF.

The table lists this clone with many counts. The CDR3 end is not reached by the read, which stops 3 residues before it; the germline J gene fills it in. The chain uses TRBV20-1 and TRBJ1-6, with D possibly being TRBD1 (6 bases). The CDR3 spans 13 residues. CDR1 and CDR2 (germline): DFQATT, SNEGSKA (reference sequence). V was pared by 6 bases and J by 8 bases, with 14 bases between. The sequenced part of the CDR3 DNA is TGCAGTGCCCTGGACAGCACAGATTCACCC. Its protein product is CSALDSTDSP. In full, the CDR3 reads CSALDSTDSPLHF.

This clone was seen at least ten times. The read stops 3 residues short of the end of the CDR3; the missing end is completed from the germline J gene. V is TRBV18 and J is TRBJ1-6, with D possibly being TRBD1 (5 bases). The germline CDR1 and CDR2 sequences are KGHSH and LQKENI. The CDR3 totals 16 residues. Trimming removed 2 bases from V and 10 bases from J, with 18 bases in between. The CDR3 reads CASSPLRGSSKSPLHF. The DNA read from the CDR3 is TGTGCCAGCTCACCATTGCGGGGCTCATCAAAATCACCC.

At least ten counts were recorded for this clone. The sequenced CDR3 bases are TGCGCCAGCACAGGTTCTAACTATGGC. This codes for CASTGSNYG. The whole CDR3 region reads CASTGSNYGYTF. V and J are TRBV5-1 and TRBJ1-2; unclear D gene. The sequenced fragment ends 3 residues before the CDR3 boundary, so the rest is inferred from the germline J gene. Per the germline V gene, CDR1 is SGHRS and CDR2 is YFSETQ. The CDR3 loop spans 12 amino acids. The V and J ends lost 6 bases and 0 bases respectively, with 6 bases between them.

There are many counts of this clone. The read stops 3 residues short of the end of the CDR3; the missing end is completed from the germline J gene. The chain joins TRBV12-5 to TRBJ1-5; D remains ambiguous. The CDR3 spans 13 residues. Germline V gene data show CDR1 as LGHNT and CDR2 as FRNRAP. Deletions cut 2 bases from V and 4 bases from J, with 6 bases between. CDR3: CASGLRVNQPQHF. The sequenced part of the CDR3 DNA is TGTGCTAGTGGTTTGAGGGTAAATCAGCCC.

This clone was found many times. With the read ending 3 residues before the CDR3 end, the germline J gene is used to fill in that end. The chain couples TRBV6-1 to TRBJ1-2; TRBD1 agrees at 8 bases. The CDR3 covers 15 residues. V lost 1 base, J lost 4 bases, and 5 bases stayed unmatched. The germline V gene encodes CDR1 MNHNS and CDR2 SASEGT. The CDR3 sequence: CASSEGTGGIYGYTF. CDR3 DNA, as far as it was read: TGTGCCAGCAGTGAAGGAACAGGGGGGATCTATGGC.

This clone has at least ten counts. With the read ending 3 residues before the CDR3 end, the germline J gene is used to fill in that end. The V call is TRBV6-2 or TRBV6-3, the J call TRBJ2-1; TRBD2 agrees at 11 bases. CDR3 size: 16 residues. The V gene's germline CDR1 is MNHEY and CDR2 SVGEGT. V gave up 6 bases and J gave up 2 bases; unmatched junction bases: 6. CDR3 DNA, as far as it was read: TGTGCCAGCAGCGTACTAGCGGGGGCTACCTACAATGAG. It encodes CASSVLAGATYNE. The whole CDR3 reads CASSVLAGATYNEQFF.

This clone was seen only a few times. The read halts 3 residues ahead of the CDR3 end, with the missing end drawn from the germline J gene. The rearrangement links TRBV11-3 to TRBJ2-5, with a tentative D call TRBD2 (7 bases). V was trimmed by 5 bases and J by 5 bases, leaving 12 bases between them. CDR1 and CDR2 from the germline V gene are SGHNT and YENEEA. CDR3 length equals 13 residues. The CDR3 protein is CASSEGGSETQYF. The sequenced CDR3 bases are TGTGCCAGCAGCGAGGGGGGGTCGGAGACC.

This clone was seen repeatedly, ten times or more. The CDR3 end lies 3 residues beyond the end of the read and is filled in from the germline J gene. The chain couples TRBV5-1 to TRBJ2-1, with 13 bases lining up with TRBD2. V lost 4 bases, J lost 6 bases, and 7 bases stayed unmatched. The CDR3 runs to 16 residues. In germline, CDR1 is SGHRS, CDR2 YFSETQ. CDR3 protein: CASSPLTSGGTNEQFF. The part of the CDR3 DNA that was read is TGCGCCAGCAGCCCCCTGACTAGCGGGGGGACCAATGAG. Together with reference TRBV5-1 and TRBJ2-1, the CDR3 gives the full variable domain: KAGVTQTPRYLIKTRGQQVTLSCSPISGHRSVSWYQQTPGQGLQFLFEYFSETQRNKGNFPGRFSGRQFSNSRSEMNVSTLELGDSALYLCASSPLTSGGTNEQFFGPGTRLTVL.

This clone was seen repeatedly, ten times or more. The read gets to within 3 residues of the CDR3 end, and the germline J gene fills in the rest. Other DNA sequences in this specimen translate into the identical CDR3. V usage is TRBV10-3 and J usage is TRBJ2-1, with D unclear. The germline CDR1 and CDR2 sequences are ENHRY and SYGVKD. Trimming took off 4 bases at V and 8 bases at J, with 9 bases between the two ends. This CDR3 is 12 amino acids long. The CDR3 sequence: CAISVVQDEQFF. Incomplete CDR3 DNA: TGTGCCATCAGTGTAGTGCAAGATGAG.

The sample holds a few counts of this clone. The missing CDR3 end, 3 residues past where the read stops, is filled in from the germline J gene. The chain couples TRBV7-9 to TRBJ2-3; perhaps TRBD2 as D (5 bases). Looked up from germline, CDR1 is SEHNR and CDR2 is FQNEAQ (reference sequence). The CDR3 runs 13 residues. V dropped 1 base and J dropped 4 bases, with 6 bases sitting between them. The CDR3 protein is CASSLGTADTQYF. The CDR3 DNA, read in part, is TGTGCCAGCAGCTTAGGGACTGCAGATACG.

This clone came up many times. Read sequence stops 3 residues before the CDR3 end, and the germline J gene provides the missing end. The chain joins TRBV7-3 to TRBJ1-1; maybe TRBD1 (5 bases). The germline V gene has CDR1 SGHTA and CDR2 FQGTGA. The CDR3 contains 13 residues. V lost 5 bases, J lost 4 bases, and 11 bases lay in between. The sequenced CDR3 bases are TGTGCCAGCAGCCGAGTGGGGGGCACTGAA. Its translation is CASSRVGGTE. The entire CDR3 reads CASSRVGGTEAFF.

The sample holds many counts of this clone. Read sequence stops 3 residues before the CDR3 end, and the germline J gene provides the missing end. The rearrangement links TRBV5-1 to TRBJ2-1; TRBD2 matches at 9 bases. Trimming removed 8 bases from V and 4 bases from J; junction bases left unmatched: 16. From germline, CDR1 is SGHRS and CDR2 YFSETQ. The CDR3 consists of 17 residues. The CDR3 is CASKTDPGLARYNEQFF. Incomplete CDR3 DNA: TGCGCCAGTAAGACAGACCCGGGACTAGCAAGGTACAATGAG.

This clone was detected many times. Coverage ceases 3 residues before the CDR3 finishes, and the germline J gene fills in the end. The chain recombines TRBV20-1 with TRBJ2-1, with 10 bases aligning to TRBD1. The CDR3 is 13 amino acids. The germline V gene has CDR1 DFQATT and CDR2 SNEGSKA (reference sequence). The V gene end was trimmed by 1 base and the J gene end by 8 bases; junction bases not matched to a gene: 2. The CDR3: CSARGQGAYEQFF. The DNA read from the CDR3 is TGCAGTGCTAGAGGACAGGGGGCGTATGAG.

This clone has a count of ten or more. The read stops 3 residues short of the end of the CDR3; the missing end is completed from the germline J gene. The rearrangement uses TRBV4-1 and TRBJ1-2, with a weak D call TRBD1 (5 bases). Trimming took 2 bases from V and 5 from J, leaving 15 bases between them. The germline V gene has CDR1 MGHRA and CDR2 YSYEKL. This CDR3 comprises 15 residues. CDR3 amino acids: CASSQYGTLFYGYTF. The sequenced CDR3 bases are TGCGCCAGCAGCCAATACGGGACTCTTTTTTATGGC.

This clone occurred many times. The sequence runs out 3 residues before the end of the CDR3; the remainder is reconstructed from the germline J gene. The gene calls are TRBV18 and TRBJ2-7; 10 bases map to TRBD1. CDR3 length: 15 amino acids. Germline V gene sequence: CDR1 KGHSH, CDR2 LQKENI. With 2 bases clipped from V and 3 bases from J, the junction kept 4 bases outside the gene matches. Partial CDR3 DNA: TGTGCCAGCTCACCATCCGGGACAGGGGACTACGAG. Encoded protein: CASSPSGTGDYE. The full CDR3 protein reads CASSPSGTGDYEQYF.

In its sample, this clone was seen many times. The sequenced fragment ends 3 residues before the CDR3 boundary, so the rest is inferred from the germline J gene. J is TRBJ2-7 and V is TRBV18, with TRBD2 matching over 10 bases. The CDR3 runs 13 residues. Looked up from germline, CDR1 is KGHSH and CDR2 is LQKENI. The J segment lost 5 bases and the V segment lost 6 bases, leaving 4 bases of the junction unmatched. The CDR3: CASSPLAGDEQYF. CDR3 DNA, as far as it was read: TGTGCCAGCTCCCCTCTAGCGGGAGACGAG.